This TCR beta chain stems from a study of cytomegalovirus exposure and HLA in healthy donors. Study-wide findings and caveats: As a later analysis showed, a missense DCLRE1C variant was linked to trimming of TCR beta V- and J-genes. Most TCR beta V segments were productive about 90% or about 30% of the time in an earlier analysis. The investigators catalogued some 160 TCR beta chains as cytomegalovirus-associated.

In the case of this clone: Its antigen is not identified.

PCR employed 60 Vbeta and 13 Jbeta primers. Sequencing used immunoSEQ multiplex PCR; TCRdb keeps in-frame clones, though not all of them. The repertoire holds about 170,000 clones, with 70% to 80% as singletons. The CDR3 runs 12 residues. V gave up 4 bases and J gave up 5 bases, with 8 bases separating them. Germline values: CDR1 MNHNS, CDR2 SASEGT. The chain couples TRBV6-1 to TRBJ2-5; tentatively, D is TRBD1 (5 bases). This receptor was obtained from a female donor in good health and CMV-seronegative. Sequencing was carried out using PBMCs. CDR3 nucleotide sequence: TGTGCCAGCAGTGCCAGGGTCGAGACCCAGTACTTC. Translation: CASSARVETQYF.